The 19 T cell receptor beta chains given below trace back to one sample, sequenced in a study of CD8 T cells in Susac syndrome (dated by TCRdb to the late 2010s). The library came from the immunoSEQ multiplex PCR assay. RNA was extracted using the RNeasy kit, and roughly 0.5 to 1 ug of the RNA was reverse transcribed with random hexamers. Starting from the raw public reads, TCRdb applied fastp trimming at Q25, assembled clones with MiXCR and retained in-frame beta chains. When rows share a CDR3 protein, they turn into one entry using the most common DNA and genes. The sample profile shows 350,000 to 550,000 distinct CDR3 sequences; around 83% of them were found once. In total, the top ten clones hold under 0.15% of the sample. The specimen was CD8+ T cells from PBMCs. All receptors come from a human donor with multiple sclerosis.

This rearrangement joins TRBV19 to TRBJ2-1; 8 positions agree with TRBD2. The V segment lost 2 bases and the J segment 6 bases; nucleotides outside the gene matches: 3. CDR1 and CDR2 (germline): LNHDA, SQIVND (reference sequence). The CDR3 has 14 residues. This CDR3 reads CASSISGRGNEQFF. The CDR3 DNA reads TGTGCCAGTAGTATAAGCGGGAGAGGCAATGAGCAGTTCTTC.

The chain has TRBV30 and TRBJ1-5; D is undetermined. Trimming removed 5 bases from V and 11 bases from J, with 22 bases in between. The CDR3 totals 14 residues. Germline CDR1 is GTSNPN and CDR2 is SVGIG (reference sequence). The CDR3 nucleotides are TGTGCCTGGTCCGGCGTCAGCCATACGTCGGCCCAGCATTTT. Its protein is CAWSGVSHTSAQHF.

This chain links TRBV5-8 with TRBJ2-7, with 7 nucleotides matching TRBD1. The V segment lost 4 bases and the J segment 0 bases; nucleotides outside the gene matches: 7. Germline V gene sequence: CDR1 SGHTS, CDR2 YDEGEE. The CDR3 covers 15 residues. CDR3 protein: CASSRRTGSSYEQYF. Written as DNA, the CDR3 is TGTGCCAGCAGCCGAAGGACAGGTAGCTCCTACGAGCAGTACTTC.

CDR3 amino acids: CASSYSPQQNTEAFF. The CDR3 DNA is TGTGCCAGCAGTTACTCGCCACAGCAGAACACTGAAGCTTTCTTT. The V call is TRBV6-5, the J call TRBJ1-1; no clear D. V was cut by 0 bases and J by 1 base, with 9 bases left in between. This CDR3 has 15 residues. Germline assignment: CDR1 MNHEY and CDR2 SVGAGI.

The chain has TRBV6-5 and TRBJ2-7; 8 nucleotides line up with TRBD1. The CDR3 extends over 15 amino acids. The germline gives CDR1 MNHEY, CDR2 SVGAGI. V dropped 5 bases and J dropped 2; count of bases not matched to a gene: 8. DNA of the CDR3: TGTGCCAGCAGTCCGACAGGGGAAGGAGCCTACGAGCAGTACTTC. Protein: CASSPTGEGAYEQYF.

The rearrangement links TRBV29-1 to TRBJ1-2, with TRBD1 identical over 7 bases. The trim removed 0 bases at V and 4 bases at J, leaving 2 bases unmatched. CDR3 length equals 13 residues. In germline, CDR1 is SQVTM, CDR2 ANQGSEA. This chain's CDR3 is CSVEEGTAYGYTF. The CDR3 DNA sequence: TGCAGCGTTGAAGAGGGGACAGCCTATGGCTACACCTTC.

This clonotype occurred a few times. The CDR3 bases are TGTGCCAGTAGTATTCAAGGTCCTCAGGAGCAGTACTTC. This codes for CASSIQGPQEQYF. The chain carries TRBV19 and TRBJ2-7; no clear D. The length of the CDR3 is 13 residues. V was pared by 3 bases and J by 7 bases, with 13 bases between. Germline CDR1 is LNHDA and CDR2 is SQIVND (reference sequence).

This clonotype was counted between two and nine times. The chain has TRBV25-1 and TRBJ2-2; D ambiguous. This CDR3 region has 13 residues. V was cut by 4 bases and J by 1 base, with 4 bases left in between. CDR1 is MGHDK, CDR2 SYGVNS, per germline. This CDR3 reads CASSAGNTGELFF. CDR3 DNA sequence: TGTGCCAGCAGTGCCGGGAACACCGGGGAGCTGTTTTTT.

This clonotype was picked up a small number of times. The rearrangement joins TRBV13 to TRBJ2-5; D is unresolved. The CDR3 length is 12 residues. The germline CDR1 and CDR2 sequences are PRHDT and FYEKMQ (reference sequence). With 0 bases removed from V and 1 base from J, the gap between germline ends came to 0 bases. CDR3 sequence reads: CASSLGQETQYF. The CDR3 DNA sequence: TGTGCCAGCAGCTTAGGCCAAGAGACCCAGTACTTC.

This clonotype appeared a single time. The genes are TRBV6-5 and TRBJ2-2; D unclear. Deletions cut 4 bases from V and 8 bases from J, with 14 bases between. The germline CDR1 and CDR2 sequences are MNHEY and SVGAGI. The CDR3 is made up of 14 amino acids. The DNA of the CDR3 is TGTGCCAGCAGTTGGAGACAATTATCTGGGGAGCTGTTTTTT. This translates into CASSWRQLSGELFF.

The CDR3 loop is CASSLGTELSYEQYF. CDR3 DNA sequence: TGTGCCAGCAGTTTAGGGACAGAACTTTCCTACGAGCAGTACTTC. The chain couples TRBV28 to TRBJ2-7, with 7 positions matching TRBD1. The CDR3 spans 15 residues. V dropped 2 bases and J dropped 1; count of bases not matched to a gene: 5. The germline V gene has CDR1 MDHEN and CDR2 SYDVKM. Looking up the rest from reference TRBV28 and TRBJ2-7 gives the full variable domain: DVKVTQSSRYLVKRTGEKVFLECVQDMDHENMFWYRQDPGLGLRLIYFSYDVKMKEKGDIPEGYSVSREKKERFSLILESASTNQTSMYLCASSLGTELSYEQYFGPGTRLTVT.

The CDR3 protein is CASSEEGQGNSPLHF. CDR3 bases: TGCGCCAGCAGTGAGGAGGGACAGGGGAATTCACCCCTCCACTTT. J is TRBJ1-6 and V is TRBV10-2; 10 nucleotides line up with TRBD1. CDR1 WSHSY and CDR2 SAAADI come from the germline V gene. The CDR3 has 15 residues. The V segment lost 2 bases and the J segment 7 bases; nucleotides outside the gene matches: 2.

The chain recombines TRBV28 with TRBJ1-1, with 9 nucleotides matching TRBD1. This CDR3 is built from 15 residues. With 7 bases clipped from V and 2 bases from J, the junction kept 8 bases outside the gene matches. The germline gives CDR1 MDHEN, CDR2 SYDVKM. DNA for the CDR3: TGTGCCAGCACCTTGACAGGGGGAATAAACACTGAAGCTTTCTTT. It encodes CASTLTGGINTEAFF.

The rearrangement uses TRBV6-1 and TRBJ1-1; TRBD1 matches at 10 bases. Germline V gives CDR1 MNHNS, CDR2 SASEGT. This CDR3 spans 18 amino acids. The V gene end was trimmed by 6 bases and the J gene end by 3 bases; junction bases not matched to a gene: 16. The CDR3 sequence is CASSVLAGTGASDTEAFF. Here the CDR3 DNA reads TGTGCCAGCAGCGTGCTCGCCGGGACAGGGGCTTCTGACACTGAAGCTTTCTTT.

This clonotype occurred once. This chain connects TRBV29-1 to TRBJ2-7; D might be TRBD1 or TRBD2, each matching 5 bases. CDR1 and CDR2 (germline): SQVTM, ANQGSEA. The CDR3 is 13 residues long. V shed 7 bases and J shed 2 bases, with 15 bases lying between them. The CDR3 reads CSGLGGTTYEQYF. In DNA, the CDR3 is TGCAGCGGCTTAGGTGGGACCACCTACGAGCAGTACTTC.

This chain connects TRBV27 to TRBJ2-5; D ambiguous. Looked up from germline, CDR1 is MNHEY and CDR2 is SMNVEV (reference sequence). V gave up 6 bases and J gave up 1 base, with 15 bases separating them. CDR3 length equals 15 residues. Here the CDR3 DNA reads TGTGCCAGCAGCTTAGGGATTAGCAGCCAAGAGACCCAGTACTTC. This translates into CASSLGISSQETQYF.

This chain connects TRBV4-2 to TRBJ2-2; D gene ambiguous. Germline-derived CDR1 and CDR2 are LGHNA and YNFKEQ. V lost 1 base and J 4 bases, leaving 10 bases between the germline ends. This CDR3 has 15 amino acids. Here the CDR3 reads CASSQVGLPTGELFF. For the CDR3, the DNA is TGTGCCAGCAGCCAAGTCGGATTACCCACCGGGGAGCTGTTTTTT.

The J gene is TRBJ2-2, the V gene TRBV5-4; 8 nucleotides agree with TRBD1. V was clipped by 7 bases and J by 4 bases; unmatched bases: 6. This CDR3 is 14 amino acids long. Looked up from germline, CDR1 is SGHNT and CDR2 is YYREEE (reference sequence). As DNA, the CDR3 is TGTGCCAGCGTGGAAACAGGGGGCACCGGGGAGCTGTTTTTT. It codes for CASVETGGTGELFF.

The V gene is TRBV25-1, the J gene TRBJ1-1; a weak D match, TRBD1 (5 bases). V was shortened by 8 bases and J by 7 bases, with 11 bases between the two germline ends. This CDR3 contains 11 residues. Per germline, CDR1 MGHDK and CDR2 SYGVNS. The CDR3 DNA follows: TGTGCCAGCTTCTGGGGGAATGAAGCTTTCTTT. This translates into CASFWGNEAFF.